The clone carrying this T cell receptor (beta chain) is termed medium-sized. Its cognate antigen is unknown. The entry originates in a study of spatial heterogeneity in lung cancer. Overall study: Combinations of a unique TCR and a UMI were tallied in raw reads, and on average each appeared more than ten times.

Overall study findings and caveats: Ubiquitous, expanded tumor-derived TCRs were more frequently observed in blood at resection than at follow-up.

MiXCR, applied by TCRdb to the 5' RACE reads, yields one record per CDR3 protein. The repertoire has about 4,900 distinct CDR3 sequences, 16% of them found once; the top ten carry approximately 6%. V was trimmed by 2 bases and J by 2 bases, leaving 8 bases between them. This CDR3 has 14 residues. In germline, CDR1 is SGHTA, CDR2 FQGTGA. Documented time point: sample taken at primary tumor resection. Sequencing covered unsorted whole RNA taken from tumor, nontumor lung or frozen PBMC. Around 70 TRACERx patients with early, untreated non-small cell lung cancer donated samples. The clonotype comes from a male donor with early-stage non-small cell lung cancer. The specimen comprised PBMCs, sampled at surgery. The V call is TRBV7-3, the J call TRBJ2-3, with no clear D. Written as DNA, the CDR3 is TGTGCCAGCAGCTTACGCAGTACCACAGATACGCAGTATTTT. Its protein product is CASSLRSTTDTQYF.